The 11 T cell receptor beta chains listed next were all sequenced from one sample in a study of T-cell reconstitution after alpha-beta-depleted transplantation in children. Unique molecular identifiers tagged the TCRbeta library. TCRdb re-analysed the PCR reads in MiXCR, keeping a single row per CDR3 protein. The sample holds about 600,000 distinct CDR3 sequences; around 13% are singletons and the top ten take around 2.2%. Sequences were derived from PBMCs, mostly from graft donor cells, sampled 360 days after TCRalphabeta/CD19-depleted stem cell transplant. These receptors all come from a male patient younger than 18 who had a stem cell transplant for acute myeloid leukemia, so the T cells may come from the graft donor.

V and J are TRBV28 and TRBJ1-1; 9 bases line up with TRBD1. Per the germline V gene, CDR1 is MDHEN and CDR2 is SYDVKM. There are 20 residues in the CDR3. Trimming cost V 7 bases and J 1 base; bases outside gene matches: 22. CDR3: CASKWERGEGWTGANTEAFF. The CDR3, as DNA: TGTGCCAGCAAGTGGGAGAGGGGTGAGGGCTGGACAGGGGCGAACACTGAAGCTTTCTTT.

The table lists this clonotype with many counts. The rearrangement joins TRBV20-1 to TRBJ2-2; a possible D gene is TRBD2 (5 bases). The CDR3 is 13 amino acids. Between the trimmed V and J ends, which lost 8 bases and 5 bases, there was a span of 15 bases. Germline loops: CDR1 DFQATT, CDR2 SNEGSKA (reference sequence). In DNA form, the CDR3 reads TGCAGTTCCCCGGGATCAGTAACCGGGGAGCTGTTTTTT. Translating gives CSSPGSVTGELFF.

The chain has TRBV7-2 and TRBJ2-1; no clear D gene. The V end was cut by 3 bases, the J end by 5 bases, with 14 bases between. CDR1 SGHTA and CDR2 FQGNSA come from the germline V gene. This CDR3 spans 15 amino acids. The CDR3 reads CASSLSPATNNEQFF. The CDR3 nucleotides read TGTGCCAGCAGCTTGTCCCCCGCTACCAACAATGAGCAGTTCTTC.

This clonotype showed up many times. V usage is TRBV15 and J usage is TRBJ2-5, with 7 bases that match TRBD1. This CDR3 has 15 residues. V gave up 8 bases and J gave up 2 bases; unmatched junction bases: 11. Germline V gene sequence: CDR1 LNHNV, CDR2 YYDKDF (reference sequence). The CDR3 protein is CATGPVDRVQETQYF. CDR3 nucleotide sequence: TGTGCCACCGGGCCTGTCGACAGGGTACAAGAGACCCAGTACTTC.

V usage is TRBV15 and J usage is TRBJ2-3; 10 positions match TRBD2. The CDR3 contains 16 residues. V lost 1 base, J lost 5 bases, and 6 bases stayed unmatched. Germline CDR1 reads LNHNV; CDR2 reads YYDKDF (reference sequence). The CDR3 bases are TGTGCCACCAGCAGAGTACGGCTAGCGGGAGTAGATACGCAGTATTTT. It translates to CATSRVRLAGVDTQYF.

This CDR3 reads CAWRRENEQYF. As DNA, the CDR3 is TGTGCCTGGAGACGGGAGAACGAGCAGTACTTC. The chain recombines TRBV30 with TRBJ2-7, with D possibly matching TRBD2 (6 bases). The CDR3 is 11 residues long. Germline-derived CDR1 and CDR2 are GTSNPN and SVGIG (reference sequence). V lost 3 bases and J lost 5, with 8 bases in between.

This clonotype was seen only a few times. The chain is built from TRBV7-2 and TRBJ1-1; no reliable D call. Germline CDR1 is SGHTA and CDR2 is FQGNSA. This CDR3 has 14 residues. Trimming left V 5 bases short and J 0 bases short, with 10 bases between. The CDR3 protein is CASSPIPLNTEAFF. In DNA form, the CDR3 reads TGTGCCAGCAGCCCTATTCCCCTGAACACTGAAGCTTTCTTT.

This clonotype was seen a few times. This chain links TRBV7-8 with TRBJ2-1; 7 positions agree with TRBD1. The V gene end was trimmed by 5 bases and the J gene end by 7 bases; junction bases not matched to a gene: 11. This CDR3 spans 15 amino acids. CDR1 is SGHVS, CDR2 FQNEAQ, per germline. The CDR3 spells CASSRTGEVTNEQFF. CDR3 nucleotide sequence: TGTGCCAGCAGCCGAACAGGGGAAGTGACGAATGAGCAGTTCTTC.

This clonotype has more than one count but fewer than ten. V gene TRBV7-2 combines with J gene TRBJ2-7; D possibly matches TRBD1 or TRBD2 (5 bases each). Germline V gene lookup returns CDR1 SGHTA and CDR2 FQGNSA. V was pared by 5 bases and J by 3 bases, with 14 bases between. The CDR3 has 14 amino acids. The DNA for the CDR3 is TGTGCCAGCAGCGCGACGGGACCGAACTACGAGCAGTACTTC. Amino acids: CASSATGPNYEQYF.

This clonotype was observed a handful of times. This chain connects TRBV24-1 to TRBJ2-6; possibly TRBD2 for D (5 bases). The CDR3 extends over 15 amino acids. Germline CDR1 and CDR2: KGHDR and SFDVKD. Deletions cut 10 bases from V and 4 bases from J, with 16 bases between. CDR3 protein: CATGPRGTGANVLTF. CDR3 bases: TGTGCCACAGGACCCCGGGGAACCGGGGCCAACGTCCTGACTTTC.

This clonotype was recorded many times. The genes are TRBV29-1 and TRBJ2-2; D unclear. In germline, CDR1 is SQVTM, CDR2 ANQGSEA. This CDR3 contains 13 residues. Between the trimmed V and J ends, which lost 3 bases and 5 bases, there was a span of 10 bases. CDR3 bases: TGCAGCGTTGAGTGGGGTTGGACCGGGGAGCTGTTTTTT. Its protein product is CSVEWGWTGELFF.